A single sample gave rise to the 8 T cell receptor beta chains below, sequenced in a study of T cell responses to AZD1222 COVID-19 vaccine. Data came from immunoSEQ multiplex PCR; TCRdb stores just in-frame clones and leaves some out. Of about 120,000 clones in the sample, roughly 87% were seen once. Material: peripheral blood, obtained on day 0 of AZD1222 vaccination. All receptors come from an adult in good health.

The gene calls are TRBV9 and TRBJ1-2; D gene uncertain. Trimming stripped 0 bases from V and 7 bases from J, with 19 bases between. From germline, CDR1 is SGDLS and CDR2 YYNGEE. CDR3 size: 16 residues. CDR3 nucleotide sequence: TGTGCCAGCAGCGTAGACACAGACGGCGGGTCTAGTGGCTACACCTTC. Translating it yields CASSVDTDGGSSGYTF.

The chain recombines TRBV3-1 (or the pseudogene TRBV3-2) with TRBJ2-1; 9 positions agree with TRBD2. This CDR3 has 15 residues. CDR1 and CDR2 from the germline V gene are LGHDT and YNNKEL (reference sequence). V lost 6 bases to trimming and J lost 0 bases; unmatched junction nucleotides: 3. The DNA for the CDR3 is TGTGCCAGCAGGGGACTAGCTAGCTCCTACAATGAGCAGTTCTTC. This codes for CASRGLASSYNEQFF.

V is TRBV11-2 and J is TRBJ1-1; D gene ambiguous. Trimming removed 4 bases at V and 2 bases at J, with 5 bases between. This CDR3 is built from 12 residues. Germline values: CDR1 SGHAT, CDR2 FQNNGV. CDR3 DNA: TGTGCCAGCAGCTACGCTAACACTGAAGCTTTCTTT. Translated: CASSYANTEAFF.

This clone was observed a handful of times. This chain links TRBV3-1 (or the pseudogene TRBV3-2) with TRBJ1-2, with TRBD1 matching 7 bases. CDR3 length: 14 residues. Trimming removed 3 bases from V and 2 bases from J; junction bases left unmatched: 3. Germline V gene lookup returns CDR1 LGHDT and CDR2 YNNKEL (reference sequence). CDR3 sequence: CASSQDRKNYGYTF. As DNA, the CDR3 is TGTGCCAGCAGCCAGGACAGGAAAAACTATGGCTACACCTTC.

The chain recombines TRBV3-1 (or the pseudogene TRBV3-2) with TRBJ2-3, with D perhaps matching TRBD2 (5 bases). V lost 2 bases and J lost 4, with 10 bases in between. The CDR3 spans 14 residues. Germline CDR1 LGHDT, CDR2 YNNKEL (reference sequence). CDR3 region: CASSQRGLSDTQYF. The CDR3 nucleotides are TGTGCCAGCAGCCAACGAGGGTTATCAGATACGCAGTATTTT.

The chain links TRBV28 to TRBJ1-5, with D possibly TRBD1 on 6 matching bases. The CDR3 contains 16 residues. Per germline, CDR1 MDHEN and CDR2 SYDVKM. The V end lost 8 bases, the J end lost 5 bases, and 22 bases lay between the germline ends. The CDR3 here is CASGVPIQGGHQPQHF. DNA for the CDR3: TGTGCCAGCGGAGTGCCAATACAGGGAGGGCATCAGCCCCAGCATTTT. The whole variable domain, remainder taken from reference TRBV28 and TRBJ1-5, is DVKVTQSSRYLVKRTGEKVFLECVQDMDHENMFWYRQDPGLGLRLIYFSYDVKMKEKGDIPEGYSVSREKKERFSLILESASTNQTSMYLCASGVPIQGGHQPQHFGDGTRLSIL.

This clone was seen just once. The chain is built from TRBV28 and TRBJ1-2, with a tentative D call TRBD1 (5 bases). CDR3 length: 14 amino acids. Germline V gene data show CDR1 as MDHEN and CDR2 as SYDVKM. Deletions cut 4 bases from V and 8 bases from J, with 17 bases between. The CDR3 nucleotides read TGTGCCAGCAGTTCAGGGACTCGAGGCCACGGCTACACCTTC. Its translation: CASSSGTRGHGYTF.

This sequence joins TRBV28 and TRBJ2-2, with 12 bases matching TRBD1. Germline assignment: CDR1 MDHEN and CDR2 SYDVKM. The J segment lost 4 bases and the V segment lost 7 bases, leaving 10 bases of the junction unmatched. CDR3 length: 17 amino acids. CDR3 sequence (DNA): TGTGCCAGCATCCGGGACAGGGGGCGTTTTAGCACCGGGGAGCTGTTTTTT. Translated: CASIRDRGRFSTGELFF.